This T cell receptor (beta chain) was recovered during a study of regulatory T cells in long-lasting Graves disease. Across the whole study: Over-5-year antithyroid drug use with positive TSH receptor antibodies defined persistent Graves' disease in the study. Study findings and constraints: Patients with persistent disease showed a bias toward TRBV28, TRBJ1-2 and TRBJ2-5. The study found persistent patients shared more public clonotypes (more than 2,500) than new patients (roughly 880).

With V trimmed by 3 bases and J by 0 bases, 6 bases remained unmatched. CDR3 length: 17 amino acids. Of note for this clonotype: As yet, its antigen is unknown.

Time point noted: persistent/refractory GD, antithyroid drugs over 5 years with positive TRAb. The authors made the TCR library using RNA they extracted from PBMCs. Enrollment of patients was through an endocrinology department in Xi'an, China. Arm-PCR of CDR3 regions with iRepertoire HTBI primers generated TCR beta libraries. TCRdb re-called the multiplex PCR reads through MiXCR, storing one row per CDR3 protein. The top ten hold approximately 14% of the sample, which has around 400,000 distinct CDR3 sequences, under 25% seen once. This receptor was taken from a female donor with Graves disease. V gene TRBV12-3 or TRBV12-4 combines with J gene TRBJ2-1, with 9 bases matching TRBD2. The sample was peripheral blood mononuclear cells (PBMCs), taken when the disease was refractory, from a patient treated with antithyroid drugs. CDR3 in amino acids: CASSFRTSDSSYNEQFF. DNA for the CDR3: TGTGCCAGCAGTTTTAGGACTAGCGACAGCTCCTACAATGAGCAGTTCTTC.